This is a list of T cell receptor beta chains from one sample in a study of T cells in Graves' hyperthyroidism and ophthalmopathy. TCRdb analysed the multiplex PCR reads with MiXCR anew, one entry per CDR3 protein. The sample carries over 500,000 distinct CDR3 sequences, 15% to 20% recorded once. Specimen: blood. Receptors originate from a young woman with Graves' ophthalmopathy. CDR3s include the opening cysteine and the closing phenylalanine or tryptophan. A D gene is named only where the DNA matches it firmly. Size is stated for part of the rows, as once, few or many counts, or as a class when the clone is expanded.

few	TRBV27	TRBJ2-1	.	CASSLPGGADEQFF	TGTGCCAGCAGTTTGCCGGGGGGCGCGGATGAGCAGTTCTTC
many	TRBV7-2	TRBJ2-3	TRBD2	CASSLSSGPSTDTQYF	TGTGCCAGCAGCTTATCTAGCGGGCCTAGCACAGATACGCAGTATTTT
many	TRBV5-5	TRBJ1-4	.	CASSLRDFNEKLFF	TGTGCCAGCAGCTTGAGGGACTTTAATGAAAAACTGTTTTTT
many	TRBV6-2/TRBV6-3	TRBJ1-5	.	CASRTGGEGQPQHF	TGTGCCAGCAGAACCGGGGGTGAGGGCCAGCCCCAGCATTTT
.	TRBV27	TRBJ1-1	TRBD1	CASSSGGWTEAFF	TGTGCCAGCAGTTCAGGGGGCTGGACTGAAGCTTTCTTT
few	TRBV4-3	TRBJ2-1	.	CASSQEGGRGYNEQFF	TGCGCCAGCAGCCAAGAAGGAGGGCGCGGGTACAATGAGCAGTTCTTC
many	TRBV24-1	TRBJ2-5	.	CATSGAGTQETQYF	TGTGCCACCAGTGGCGCCGGGACACAAGAGACCCAGTACTTC
many	TRBV5-1	TRBJ1-5	.	CASSLDGTSYQPQHF	TGCGCCAGCAGCTTGGACGGGACATCCTATCAGCCCCAGCATTTT
many	TRBV18	TRBJ1-1	.	CASSPPGSEAFF	TGTGCCAGCTCACCACCAGGGTCGGAAGCTTTCTTT
many	TRBV4-3	TRBJ1-4	.	CASSQVRVSGKLFF	TGCGCCAGCAGCCAAGTCAGGGTGTCGGGAAAACTGTTTTTT
few	TRBV10-3	TRBJ1-2	TRBD1	CAIQGAEYGYTF	TGTGCCATACAGGGGGCGGAGTATGGCTACACCTTC
many	TRBV29-1	TRBJ2-5	.	CSVVRDSTRTQYF	TGCAGCGTTGTCAGGGATAGTACCAGGACCCAGTACTTC
many	TRBV7-8	TRBJ2-7	TRBD1	CASSPREGGVYEQYF	TGTGCCAGCAGCCCCAGAGAAGGGGGCGTATACGAGCAGTACTTC
many	TRBV4-3	TRBJ1-2	.	CASSPTGTEDNYGYTF	TGCGCCAGCAGTCCCACCGGGACGGAGGATAACTATGGCTACACCTTC
many	TRBV7-8	TRBJ2-5	TRBD1	CASSRSGQLQETQYF	TGTGCCAGCAGCCGCTCGGGACAGCTCCAAGAGACCCAGTACTTC
.	TRBV28	TRBJ2-7	TRBD1	CASNTPGTGFYEQYF	TGTGCCAGCAACACCCCCGGGACAGGGTTCTACGAGCAGTACTTC
many	TRBV6-2/TRBV6-3	TRBJ2-5	.	CASSHPKETGQETQYF	TGTGCCAGCAGTCACCCCAAAGAAACTGGTCAAGAGACCCAGTACTTC
many	TRBV20-1	TRBJ2-3	TRBD2	CSARGLAGVSSTDTQYF	TGCAGTGCTAGGGGACTAGCGGGGGTCTCTAGCACAGATACGCAGTATTTT
.	TRBV20-1	TRBJ2-2	.	CSARDWGRRTGELFF	TGCAGTGCTAGAGATTGGGGGCGCCGCACCGGGGAGCTGTTTTTT
few	TRBV7-9	TRBJ2-5	TRBD2	CASSPIRGGTQYF	TGTGCCAGCAGTCCCATACGGGGGGGGACCCAGTACTTC
.	TRBV6-1	TRBJ2-1	.	CASSSYEVKRSSYNEQFF	TGTGCCAGCAGCAGTTACGAGGTGAAGCGAAGCTCCTACAATGAGCAGTTCTTC
.	TRBV19	TRBJ1-1	.	CASHPQYGFTEAFF	TGTGCCAGTCACCCCCAGTACGGCTTCACTGAAGCTTTCTTT
many	TRBV18	TRBJ2-7	TRBD1	CASRGQVTYEQYF	TGTGCCAGCCGGGGACAGGTCACCTACGAGCAGTACTTC
many	TRBV12-3/TRBV12-4	TRBJ1-1	.	CASSLGGRRNTEAFF	TGTGCCAGCAGTTTAGGCGGCAGGCGGAACACTGAAGCTTTCTTT